One and the same sample provided the 22 T cell receptor beta chains below, sequenced in a study of shared clonotypes between healthy human individuals. This table comes from immunoSEQ multiplex PCR, and its TCRdb copy is limited to in-frame clones, with some not included. The data hold nearly 1 million clones, with over 60% observed a single time. Sequenced sample: memory CD4+ T cells sorted from blood. Subset defined: CD45RA-negative fraction. The receptor set was obtained from a man younger than 30 in good health.

A few counts support this clone. The chain has TRBV6-1 and TRBJ2-7, with D possibly TRBD1 on 6 matching bases. Trimming took 6 bases from V and 3 from J, leaving 18 bases between them. Germline assignment: CDR1 MNHNS and CDR2 SASEGT. The length of the CDR3 is 15 residues. In DNA form, the CDR3 reads TGTGCCAGCAGAGTCGGACAGTTCTACTACTACGAGCAGTACTTC. Translated, it gives CASRVGQFYYYEQYF.

V and J are TRBV2 and TRBJ2-1; unclear D gene. The germline CDR1 and CDR2 sequences are SNHLY and FYNNEI. The CDR3 spans 14 residues. Deletions cut 3 bases from V and 4 bases from J, with 10 bases between. Here the CDR3 reads CASSEGGVYNEQFF. CDR3 nucleotide sequence: TGTGCCAGCAGTGAGGGCGGCGTTTACAATGAGCAGTTCTTC.

The V gene is TRBV28, the J gene TRBJ2-1; D might be TRBD1 (5 bases). The germline V gene encodes CDR1 MDHEN and CDR2 SYDVKM. The CDR3 consists of 15 residues. V was cut by 6 bases and J by 0 bases, with 12 bases left in between. In DNA, the CDR3 is TGTGCCAGCAGCTCAGGGTCGAGCTCCTACAATGAGCAGTTCTTC. The encoded protein is CASSSGSSSYNEQFF.

The count of this clone is one. The rearrangement links TRBV5-4 to TRBJ2-4; D unclear. This CDR3 is 15 amino acids long. Germline assignment: CDR1 SGHNT and CDR2 YYREEE (reference sequence). V shed 0 bases and J shed 5 bases, with 12 bases lying between them. CDR3 sequence (DNA): TGTGCCAGCAGCTTGGCCGCGGAGCGAGAAAACATTCAGTACTTC. Its protein is CASSLAAERENIQYF. The entire variable domain, with the rest obtained from reference TRBV5-4 and TRBJ2-4, is as follows: ETGVTQSPTHLIKTRGQQVTLRCSSQSGHNTVSWYQQALGQGPQFIFQYYREEENGRGNFPPRFSGLQFPNYSSELNVNALELDDSALYLCASSLAAERENIQYFGAGTRLSVL.

This clone has more than one count but fewer than ten. The V call is TRBV18, the J call TRBJ1-6; 7 bases match TRBD1. The germline V gene has CDR1 KGHSH and CDR2 LQKENI. J gave up 6 bases and V 3 bases, and 8 bases lay outside the gene matches. The CDR3 length is 16 residues. CDR3 sequence: CASSPNFDRANSPLHF. CDR3 nucleotide sequence: TGTGCCAGCTCACCTAACTTTGACAGGGCTAATTCACCCCTCCACTTT.

This sequence joins TRBV14 and TRBJ1-2; TRBD1 matches 7 bases. V was clipped by 3 bases and J by 8 bases; unmatched bases: 12. The CDR3 consists of 15 residues. The germline gives CDR1 SGHDN, CDR2 FVKESK. The CDR3 DNA reads TGTGCCAGCAGCCATAACCACAGGGGCCCTGGGGGCTACACCTTC. Translation: CASSHNHRGPGGYTF.

The sample holds a few counts of this clone. Within the sample, other DNA sequences also encode this same CDR3. The rearrangement joins TRBV5-1 to TRBJ1-6; D unresolved. From germline, CDR1 is SGHRS and CDR2 YFSETQ. The CDR3 contains 15 residues. With 2 bases removed from V and 0 bases from J, the gap between germline ends came to 6 bases. CDR3 sequence reads: CASSLEGSYNSPLHF. The CDR3 nucleotides read TGCGCCAGCAGCTTAGAGGGCTCCTATAATTCACCCCTCCACTTT. Together with reference TRBV5-1 and TRBJ1-6, the CDR3 gives the full variable domain: KAGVTQTPRYLIKTRGQQVTLSCSPISGHRSVSWYQQTPGQGLQFLFEYFSETQRNKGNFPGRFSGRQFSNSRSEMNVSTLELGDSALYLCASSLEGSYNSPLHFGNGTRLTVT.

This clone was seen a handful of times. The gene calls are TRBV7-9 and TRBJ1-1, with D hard to call. Germline V gene sequence: CDR1 SEHNR, CDR2 FQNEAQ (reference sequence). This CDR3 spans 13 amino acids. Trimming removed 5 bases from V and 1 base from J, with 8 bases in between. This chain's CDR3 is CASSTRENTEAFF. CDR3 DNA sequence: TGTGCCAGCAGCACTCGAGAGAACACTGAAGCTTTCTTT.

The CDR3 reads CASSRTGRYGYTF. In nucleotides, the CDR3 is TGTGCCAGTTCTCGGACAGGCAGATATGGCTACACCTTC. The chain carries TRBV28 and TRBJ1-2; 7 bases map to TRBD1. After removal of 9 bases from V and 5 bases from J, the junction contained 9 bases not matched to a gene. The CDR3 is made up of 13 amino acids. CDR1 is MDHEN and CDR2 is SYDVKM in the germline V gene.

There are many counts of this clone. This chain connects TRBV5-4 to TRBJ1-2, with 7 nucleotides matching TRBD1. Germline lookup yields CDR1 SGHNT and CDR2 YYREEE (reference sequence). V shed 5 bases, J shed 4 bases, and the junction held 8 bases outside the gene matches. The CDR3 sequence is 14 residues long. CDR3 nucleotide sequence: TGTGCCAGCAGACGAGGGGGCGGGCGCTATGGCTACACCTTC. This encodes CASRRGGGRYGYTF.

This chain joins TRBV14 and TRBJ2-5; D uncertain. Trimming pared 1 base from V and 2 bases from J, leaving 5 bases between. Germline assignment: CDR1 SGHDN and CDR2 FVKESK. The CDR3 is made up of 13 amino acids. The CDR3 DNA reads as TGTGCCAGCAGCCAAGGGCAACAAGAGACCCAGTACTTC. It codes for CASSQGQQETQYF.

CDR3 protein: CASSSRASYSNEKLFF. The CDR3 DNA follows: TGTGCCAGCAGCTCCCGGGCCTCTTATTCTAATGAAAAACTGTTTTTT. This chain joins TRBV5-6 and TRBJ1-4; no firm D call. The CDR3 runs 16 residues. The V end lost 3 bases, the J end lost 3 bases, and 15 bases lay between the germline ends. Looked up from germline, CDR1 is SGHDT and CDR2 is YYEEEE.

The chain employs TRBV6-1 and TRBJ1-2, with a possible D match to TRBD1 (6 bases). CDR1 is MNHNS and CDR2 is SASEGT in the germline V gene. The CDR3 runs to 14 residues. The germline V and J ends were trimmed by 3 bases and 8 bases, with 16 bases remaining between them. CDR3 nucleotides: TGTGCCAGCAGTGACCGCCAGGGGACCGGCGGCTACACCTTC. This encodes CASSDRQGTGGYTF.

This chain joins TRBV19 and TRBJ2-2, with 8 positions matching TRBD1. The CDR3 length is 14 residues. Looked up from germline, CDR1 is LNHDA and CDR2 is SQIVND (reference sequence). V was clipped by 5 bases and J by 5 bases; unmatched bases: 4. CDR3 in DNA: TGTGCCAGTAGTCGGACAGGGTGGACCGGGGAGCTGTTTTTT. It specifies CASSRTGWTGELFF.

Concerning this clone itself: The sample contains more than one DNA sequence encoding this CDR3. V usage is TRBV6-5 and J usage is TRBJ1-6; the D gene is possibly TRBD1 (5 bases). CDR1 and CDR2 (germline): MNHEY, SVGAGI. This CDR3 region has 15 residues. The V end lost 6 bases, the J end lost 0 bases, and 9 bases lay between the germline ends. Here the CDR3 DNA reads TGTGCCAGCAGCAGAGACAGCTCCTATAATTCACCCCTCCACTTT. Translation: CASSRDSSYNSPLHF.

J is TRBJ2-3 and V is TRBV7-2, with TRBD2 matching 8 bases. There are 14 residues in the CDR3. CDR1 and CDR2 from the germline V gene are SGHTA and FQGNSA. Trimming took 5 bases from V and 5 from J; bases not matched to a gene: 6. The CDR3 bases are TGTGCCAGCAGCGAGGGACTAGAGGTAGATACGCAGTATTTT. Amino acids: CASSEGLEVDTQYF.

V is TRBV6-6 and J is TRBJ2-3, with D possibly TRBD1 on 6 matching bases. Germline lookup yields CDR1 MNHNY and CDR2 SVGAGI (reference sequence). The CDR3 length is 15 residues. V was trimmed by 3 bases and J by 4 bases, leaving 14 bases between them. CDR3 in DNA: TGTGCCAGCAGTTATCCGGGCAGGGGAGCAGATACGCAGTATTTT. Protein: CASSYPGRGADTQYF.

The rearrangement uses TRBV7-2 and TRBJ2-3, with 10 positions matching TRBD2. The CDR3 consists of 15 residues. Germline V gives CDR1 SGHTA, CDR2 FQGNSA. The V segment lost 3 bases and the J segment 3 bases; nucleotides outside the gene matches: 3. The CDR3 region is CASSFRSGGTDTQYF. CDR3 in DNA: TGTGCCAGCAGCTTTCGTAGCGGGGGGACAGATACGCAGTATTTT.

The chain has TRBV28 and TRBJ2-3; TRBD2 agrees at 11 bases. The CDR3 is 16 residues long. Per the germline V gene, CDR1 is MDHEN and CDR2 is SYDVKM. J was trimmed by 1 base and V by 6 bases; bases with no gene match: 6. CDR3 coding DNA: TGTGCCAGCAGCCTTAGCGGGAGGGCCGGCACAGATACGCAGTATTTT. Amino acids: CASSLSGRAGTDTQYF.

The CDR3 DNA follows: TGTGCCAGCTCACCAGGAGTTCAGGGTAACACTGAAGCTTTCTTT. Protein sequence: CASSPGVQGNTEAFF. The V call is TRBV18, the J call TRBJ1-1; the D gene is possibly TRBD1 (5 bases). The V end lost 2 bases, the J end lost 2 bases, and 12 bases lay between the germline ends. The CDR3 length is 15 residues. Germline V gene sequence: CDR1 KGHSH, CDR2 LQKENI.

The rearrangement links TRBV6-4 to TRBJ1-1; D unresolved. Between the trimmed V and J ends, which lost 3 bases and 1 base, there was a span of 6 bases. The CDR3 has 13 residues. The germline V gene has CDR1 MRHNA and CDR2 SNTAGT. The CDR3 DNA reads TGTGCCAGCAGTGAACAGAAGAACACTGAAGCTTTCTTT. It codes for CASSEQKNTEAFF.

The rearrangement uses TRBV18 and TRBJ1-5, with D unclear. Germline V gene data show CDR1 as KGHSH and CDR2 as LQKENI. V was clipped by 3 bases and J by 3 bases, with 12 bases between them. The CDR3 consists of 15 residues. CDR3 nucleotides: TGTGCCAGCTCACCCCGGGGTTCCCTCAATCAGCCCCAGCATTTT. It specifies CASSPRGSLNQPQHF.